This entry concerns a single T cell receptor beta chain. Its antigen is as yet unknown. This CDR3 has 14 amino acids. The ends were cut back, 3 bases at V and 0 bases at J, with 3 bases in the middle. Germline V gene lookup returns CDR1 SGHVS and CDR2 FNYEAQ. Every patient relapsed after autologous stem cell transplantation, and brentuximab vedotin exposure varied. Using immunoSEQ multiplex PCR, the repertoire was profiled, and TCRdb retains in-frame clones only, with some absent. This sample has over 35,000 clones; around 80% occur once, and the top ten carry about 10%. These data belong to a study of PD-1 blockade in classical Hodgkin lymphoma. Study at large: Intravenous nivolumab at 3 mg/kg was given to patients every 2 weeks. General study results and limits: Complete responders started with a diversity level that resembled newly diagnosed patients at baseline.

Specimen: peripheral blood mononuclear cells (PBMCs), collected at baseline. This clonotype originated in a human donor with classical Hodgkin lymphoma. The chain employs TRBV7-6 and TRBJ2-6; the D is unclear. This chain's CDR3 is CASSFLSGANVLTF. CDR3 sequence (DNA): TGTGCCAGCAGCTTTCTCTCTGGGGCCAACGTCCTGACTTTC.